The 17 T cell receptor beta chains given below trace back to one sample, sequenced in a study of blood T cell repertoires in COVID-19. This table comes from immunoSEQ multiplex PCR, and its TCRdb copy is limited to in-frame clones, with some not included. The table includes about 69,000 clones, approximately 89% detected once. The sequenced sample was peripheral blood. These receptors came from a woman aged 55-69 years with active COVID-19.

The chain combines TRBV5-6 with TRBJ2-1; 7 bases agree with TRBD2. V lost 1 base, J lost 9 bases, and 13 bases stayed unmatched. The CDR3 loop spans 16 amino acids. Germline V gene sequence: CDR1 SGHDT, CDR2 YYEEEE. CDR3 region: CASSLRFGGGPSEQFF. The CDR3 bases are TGTGCCAGCAGCTTGCGGTTTGGGGGAGGGCCCAGTGAGCAGTTCTTC.

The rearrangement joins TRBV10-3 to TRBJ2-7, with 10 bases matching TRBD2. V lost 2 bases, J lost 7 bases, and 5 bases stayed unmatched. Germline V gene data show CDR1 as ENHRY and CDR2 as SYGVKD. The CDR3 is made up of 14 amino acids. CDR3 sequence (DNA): TGTGCCATCAGTGAGACTAGCGGGATAGGGGAGCAGTACTTC. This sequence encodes CAISETSGIGEQYF.

The CDR3 sequence is CAISEEGAPGYGYTF. The DNA of the CDR3 is TGTGCCATCAGCGAGGAGGGGGCGCCTGGCTATGGCTACACCTTC. V usage is TRBV10-3 and J usage is TRBJ1-2; TRBD1 aligns across 7 bases. The CDR3 spans 15 residues. Germline loops: CDR1 ENHRY, CDR2 SYGVKD. Losses at the gene ends were 6 bases for V and 4 bases for J; bases not matched to a gene: 11.

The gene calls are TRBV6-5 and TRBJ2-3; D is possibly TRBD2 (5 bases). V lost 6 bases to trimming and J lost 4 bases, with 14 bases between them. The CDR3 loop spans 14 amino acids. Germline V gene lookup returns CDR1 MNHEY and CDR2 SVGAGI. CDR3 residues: CASSREGLPDTQYF. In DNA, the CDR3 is TGTGCCAGCAGCCGGGAAGGGCTCCCAGATACGCAGTATTTT.

For the CDR3, the DNA is TGCAGCGTTGAAGAACGGGGGGCATGGGATGAGCAGTTCTTC. Protein: CSVEERGAWDEQFF. The chain has TRBV29-1 and TRBJ2-1, with a possible D match to TRBD2 (7 bases). Germline values: CDR1 SQVTM, CDR2 ANQGSEA. The CDR3 has 14 residues. The V gene lost 0 bases and the J gene lost 8 bases, with 14 bases spanning the gap.

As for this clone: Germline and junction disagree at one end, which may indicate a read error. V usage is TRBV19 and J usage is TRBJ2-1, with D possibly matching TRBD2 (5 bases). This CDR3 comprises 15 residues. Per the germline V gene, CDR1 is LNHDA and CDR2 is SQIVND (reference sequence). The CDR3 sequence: CASREPGYSHNEQFF. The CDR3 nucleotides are TGTGCCAGTAGGGAACCGGGATACTCCCACAATGAGCAGTTCTTC.

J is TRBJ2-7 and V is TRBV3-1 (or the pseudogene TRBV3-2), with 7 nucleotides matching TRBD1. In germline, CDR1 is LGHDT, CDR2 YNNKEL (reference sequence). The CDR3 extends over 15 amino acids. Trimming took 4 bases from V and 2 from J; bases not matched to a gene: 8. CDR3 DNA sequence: TGTGCCAGCAGCCCCCCCGACAGGGTGACCTACGAGCAGTACTTC. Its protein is CASSPPDRVTYEQYF.

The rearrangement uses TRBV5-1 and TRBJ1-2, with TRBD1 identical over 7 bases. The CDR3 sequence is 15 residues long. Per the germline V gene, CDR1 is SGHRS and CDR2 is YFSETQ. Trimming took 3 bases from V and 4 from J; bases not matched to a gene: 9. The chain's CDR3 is CASSWTSGQLYGYTF. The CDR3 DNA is TGCGCCAGCAGCTGGACCTCGGGACAGCTCTATGGCTACACCTTC.

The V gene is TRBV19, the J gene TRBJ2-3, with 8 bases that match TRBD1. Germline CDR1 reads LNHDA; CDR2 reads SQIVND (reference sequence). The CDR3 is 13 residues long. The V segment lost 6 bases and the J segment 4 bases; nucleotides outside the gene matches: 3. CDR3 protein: CASRRQGSDTQYF. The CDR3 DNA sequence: TGTGCCAGTAGACGACAGGGGTCAGATACGCAGTATTTT.

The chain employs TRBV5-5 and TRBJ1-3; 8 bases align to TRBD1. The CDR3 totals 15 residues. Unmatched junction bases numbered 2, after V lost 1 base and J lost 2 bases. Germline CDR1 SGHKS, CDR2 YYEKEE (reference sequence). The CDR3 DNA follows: TGTGCCAGCAGCTTGCAGGGGGCGCCTGGAAACACCATATATTTT. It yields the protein CASSLQGAPGNTIYF. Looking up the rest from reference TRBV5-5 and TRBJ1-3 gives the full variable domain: DAGVTQSPTHLIKTRGQQVTLRCSPISGHKSVSWYQQVLGQGPQFIFQYYEKEERGRGNFPDRFSARQFPNYSSELNVNALLLGDSALYLCASSLQGAPGNTIYFGEGSWLTVV.

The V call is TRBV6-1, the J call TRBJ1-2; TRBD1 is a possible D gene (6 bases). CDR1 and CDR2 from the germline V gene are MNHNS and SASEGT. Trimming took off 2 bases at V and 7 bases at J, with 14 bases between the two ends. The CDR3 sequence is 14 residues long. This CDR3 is CASSEIVTGGGYTF. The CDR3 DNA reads TGTGCCAGCAGTGAAATCGTGACAGGAGGTGGCTACACCTTC.

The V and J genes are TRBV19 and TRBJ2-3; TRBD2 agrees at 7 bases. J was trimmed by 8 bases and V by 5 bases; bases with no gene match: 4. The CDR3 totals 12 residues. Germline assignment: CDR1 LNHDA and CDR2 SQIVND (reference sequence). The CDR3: CASSGSGTTQYF. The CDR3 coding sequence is TGTGCCAGTAGTGGAAGCGGGACTACGCAGTATTTT.

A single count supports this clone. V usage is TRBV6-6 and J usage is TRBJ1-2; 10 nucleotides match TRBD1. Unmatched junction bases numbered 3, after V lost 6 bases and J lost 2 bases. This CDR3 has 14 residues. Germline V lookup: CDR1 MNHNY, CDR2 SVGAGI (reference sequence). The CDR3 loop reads CASSGTGENYGYTF. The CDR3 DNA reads TGTGCCAGCAGCGGGACAGGGGAAAACTATGGCTACACCTTC.

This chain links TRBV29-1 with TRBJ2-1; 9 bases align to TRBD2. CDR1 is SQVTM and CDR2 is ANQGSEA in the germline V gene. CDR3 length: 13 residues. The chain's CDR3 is CGGRDMAYNEQFF. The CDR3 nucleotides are TGCGGCGGGAGGGATATGGCGTACAATGAGCAGTTCTTC.

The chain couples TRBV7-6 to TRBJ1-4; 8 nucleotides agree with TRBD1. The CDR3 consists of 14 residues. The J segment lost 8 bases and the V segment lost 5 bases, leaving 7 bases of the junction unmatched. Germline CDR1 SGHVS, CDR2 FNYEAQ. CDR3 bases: TGTGCCAGCAGCGCCGGTACAGGGGGGGAAAAACTGTTTTTT. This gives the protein CASSAGTGGEKLFF.

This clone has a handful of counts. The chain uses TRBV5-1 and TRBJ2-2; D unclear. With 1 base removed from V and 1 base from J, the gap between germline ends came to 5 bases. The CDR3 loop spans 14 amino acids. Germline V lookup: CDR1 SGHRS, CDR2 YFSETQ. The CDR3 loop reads CASSLPGNTGELFF. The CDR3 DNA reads TGCGCCAGCAGCTTGCCAGGGAACACCGGGGAGCTGTTTTTT.

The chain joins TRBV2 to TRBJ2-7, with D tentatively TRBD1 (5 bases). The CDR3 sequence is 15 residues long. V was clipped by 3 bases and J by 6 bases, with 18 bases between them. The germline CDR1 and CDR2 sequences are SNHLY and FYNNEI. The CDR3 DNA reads TGTGCCAGCAGTGATAGAAGGGGCTGGAATGGCGAGCAGTACTTC. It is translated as CASSDRRGWNGEQYF.